This is a list of T cell receptor beta chains from one sample in a study of blood T cells in healthy people across ages. MiXCR was run by TCRdb on the 5' RACE reads, yielding one entry per CDR3 protein. The sample lists about 1.5 million distinct CDR3 sequences; less than 45% were seen once. The sequenced sample was blood. The receptors were sampled from a woman in her late teens or twenties in good health. Both conserved end residues are part of each CDR3. A D gene is named only where the DNA matches it firmly. Clone sizes are given selectively: once, few, many, or a class where the clone is expanded.

>few|TRBV7-2|TRBD1|TRBJ2-7
TGTGCCAGCAGCTTAGCGGTTGACAGGGCGGAGTACTTC
CASSLAVDRAEYF
>.|TRBV20-1|.|TRBJ1-2
TGCAGTGCTAGAGATAAGGGCACAACTCTCTATGGCTACACCTTC
CSARDKGTTLYGYTF
>.|TRBV27|.|TRBJ2-7
TGTGCCAGCAGTCTGACAACGCTGCCAGCATACGAGCAGTACTTC
CASSLTTLPAYEQYF
>.|TRBV21-1|.|TRBJ2-5
TGTGCCAGCAGCAAGGGCTCGTACCAAGAGACCCAGTACTTC
CASSKGSYQETQYF
>.|TRBV7-2|.|TRBJ2-1
TGTGCCAGCAGCTTAGCACTGCCTGAGCAGTTCTTC
CASSLALPEQFF
>.|TRBV7-2|.|TRBJ1-5
TGTGCCAGCAGCGCGCTTGGCAATCAGCCCCAGCATTTT
CASSALGNQPQHF
>few|TRBV5-5|.|TRBJ1-6
TGTGCCAGCAGCTTTGGGGAGTCACCCCTCCACTTT
CASSFGESPLHF
>.|TRBV20-1|.|TRBJ2-1
TGCAGTGCTAGCAGCAACTCCTACAATGAGCAGTTCTTC
CSASSNSYNEQFF
>.|TRBV29-1|.|TRBJ2-3
TGCAGCGTTGAAGCAAGAGGGTCCGATACGCAGTATTTT
CSVEARGSDTQYF
>.|TRBV7-2|.|TRBJ2-5
TGTGCCAGCAGCTTAGGAGGGCAGGGGCGGAGAGAGACCCAGTACTTC
CASSLGGQGRRETQYF
>.|TRBV28|.|TRBJ2-5
TGTGCCAGCACCCCGGGGGTTCGCAATGAGCAGTACTTC
CASTPGVRNEQYF
>.|TRBV4-2|.|TRBJ1-5
TGTGCCAGCAGCCAAGATCAGGTAGATAGCAATCAGCCCCAGCATTTT
CASSQDQVDSNQPQHF
>few|TRBV7-2|TRBD1|TRBJ2-7
TGTGCCAGCAGCTTAGTTGTGGGACAGGGTTCCTACGAGCAGTACTTC
CASSLVVGQGSYEQYF
>once|TRBV12-3/TRBV12-4|.|TRBJ1-2
TGTGCCAGCAGTCCGCAACTAGGCGGAGTTTACAATGGCTACACCTTC
CASSPQLGGVYNGYTF
>few|TRBV13|.|TRBJ2-1
TGTGCCAGCAGCTTAAAGTGGCGAGAAGATTTTAATGAGCAGTTCTTC
CASSLKWREDFNEQFF
>.|TRBV9|.|TRBJ2-1
TGTGCCAGCAGCCCAGCCCTGCACAGGTTTCTAGGGGGGAAGGTTGAGCAGTTCTTC
CASSPALHRFLGGKVEQFF
>.|TRBV30|TRBD1|TRBJ1-4
TGTGCCTGGAGTGGACAGGGGAATGAAAAACTGTTTTTT
CAWSGQGNEKLFF
>.|TRBV6-2/TRBV6-3|.|TRBJ1-2
TGTGCCAGCAGTTACGGTGGGAATTACTATGGCTACACCTTC
CASSYGGNYYGYTF
>.|TRBV27|TRBD2|TRBJ2-7
TGTGCCAGCAGCCGAGGGACTAGCGGGACTGGAGAGCAGTACTTC
CASSRGTSGTGEQYF
>.|TRBV28|.|TRBJ2-1
TGTGCCAGCAGTCCGCGGGGTCAAGCCTACAATGAGCAGTTCTTC
CASSPRGQAYNEQFF
>.|TRBV7-2|TRBD1|TRBJ1-5
TGTGCCAGCAGCACATTGGGACAGGGGGGGCAGCCCCAGCATTTT
CASSTLGQGGQPQHF
>few|TRBV6-1|.|TRBJ1-6
TGTGCCAGCAGTGTACGACTGAGCTCGACGTATAATTCACCCCTCCACTTT
CASSVRLSSTYNSPLHF
>.|TRBV5-1|.|TRBJ2-3
TGCGCCAGCAGCTCAAGGGGACACACCACAGATACGCAGTATTTT
CASSSRGHTTDTQYF
>.|TRBV20-1|TRBD1|TRBJ2-7
TGCAGTGCCTCACAGGGGGCTTACGAGCAGTACTTC
CSASQGAYEQYF
>.|TRBV20-1|TRBD1|TRBJ2-5
TGCAGTGCTGAGGACAGGAAGGAAGAGCAGTACTTC
CSAEDRKEEQYF
>.|TRBV11-2|TRBD2|TRBJ2-1
TGTGCCAGCAGGGGACTAGCGGGAGGGCTTGACTACAATGAGCAGTTCTTC
CASRGLAGGLDYNEQFF
>few|TRBV6-2/TRBV6-3|.|TRBJ2-3
TGTGCCAGCGCGGCGGCTAGCACAGATACGCAGTATTTT
CASAAASTDTQYF
>.|TRBV11-2|.|TRBJ1-1
TGTGCCAGCAGGAGGGGGTACACTGAAGCTTTCTTT
CASRRGYTEAFF
>.|TRBV7-2|TRBD1|TRBJ2-1
TGTGCCAGCAGCCTAAGACCACCGGGACAGGGCTCTCGGTATGAGCAGTTCTTC
CASSLRPPGQGSRYEQFF
>few|TRBV11-2|.|TRBJ2-3
TGTGCCAGCACCTCCGGAGGGGGAGCCACAGATACGCAGTATTTT
CASTSGGGATDTQYF
>.|TRBV7-6|.|TRBJ2-5
TGTGCCAGCAGCTTAGTACAGGCTCCGACCCAGTACTTC
CASSLVQAPTQYF
>few|TRBV5-1|.|TRBJ2-3
TGCGCCAGCAGCGTGAGGTCGAGCAGCACAGATACGCAGTATTTT
CASSVRSSSTDTQYF
>.|TRBV2|TRBD2|TRBJ2-1
TGTGCCAGCAGTGCCCGACTAGCCTCGGAGAATGAGCAGTTCTTC
CASSARLASENEQFF
>.|TRBV4-1|.|TRBJ1-5
TGCGCCAGCAGCCAAACCCCAAGGGGAGACGGACAGCCCCAGCATTTT
CASSQTPRGDGQPQHF
>.|TRBV28|.|TRBJ2-3
TGTGCCAGCAGTTTGGGACGACTCAGCACAGATACGCAGTATTTT
CASSLGRLSTDTQYF
>.|TRBV12-3/TRBV12-4|TRBD1|TRBJ2-7
TGTGCCAGCAGCCGACTGGGACAGGGGTTTTACAATGAGCAGTACTTC
CASSRLGQGFYNEQYF
>many|TRBV18|.|TRBJ2-7
TGTGCCAGCTCACCACCAAGCTCCTACGAGCAGTACTTC
CASSPPSSYEQYF
>many|TRBV4-1|.|TRBJ2-1
TGCGCCAGCAGCCAAGCCCCCGGTTTAGGGGGCAATGAGCAGTTCTTC
CASSQAPGLGGNEQFF
>few|TRBV6-5|TRBD2|TRBJ2-1
TGTGCCAGCAGTTACTCCCGGACTAGCGGCTCCTACAATGAGCAGTTCTTC
CASSYSRTSGSYNEQFF
>few|TRBV6-5|TRBD1|TRBJ2-5
TGTGCCAGCAGTTACTCTCGTAGTACCGGGACAGGGGCAATTGCCCAGTACTTC
CASSYSRSTGTGAIAQYF
>few|TRBV2|.|TRBJ1-4
TGTGCCAGCAGCAGCGACCGGGAAAAACTGTTTTTT
CASSSDREKLFF
>.|TRBV6-1|.|TRBJ2-1
TGTGCCAGCAGTGCCCTAGGGGGAGGCAATGAGCAGTTCTTC
CASSALGGGNEQFF
>once|TRBV6-5|.|TRBJ2-7
TGTGCCGGCAGTAGACTAGGGTCTGTCGAGCAGTACTTC
CAGSRLGSVEQYF
>few|TRBV4-1|.|TRBJ2-5
TGCGCCAGCAGCCAAGGGGTGCAAGTTGAGACCCAGTACTTC
CASSQGVQVETQYF